The T cell receptor beta chain described here comes from a study of shared clonotypes between healthy human individuals. Measured with immunoSEQ multiplex PCR; TCRdb has only the in-frame clones, and not every one. The table includes about 600,000 clones, 95% to 98% detected once. Trimming at V came to 4 bases and at J to 4 bases, leaving 7 bases not matched to a gene. The germline CDR1 and CDR2 sequences are SGHRS and YFSETQ. The CDR3 totals 14 residues. The V call is TRBV5-1, the J call TRBJ1-1, with TRBD1 identical over 7 bases. This clonotype was sampled from a woman aged 25 to 39 in good health. Sequencing was done on a sample of naive CD4+ T cells sorted from blood. Subset denoted: CD45RA+ positively selected. CDR3 sequence reads: CASSLTGAGTEAFF. The CDR3, as DNA: TGCGCCAGCAGCCTTACAGGGGCAGGCACTGAAGCTTTCTTT.